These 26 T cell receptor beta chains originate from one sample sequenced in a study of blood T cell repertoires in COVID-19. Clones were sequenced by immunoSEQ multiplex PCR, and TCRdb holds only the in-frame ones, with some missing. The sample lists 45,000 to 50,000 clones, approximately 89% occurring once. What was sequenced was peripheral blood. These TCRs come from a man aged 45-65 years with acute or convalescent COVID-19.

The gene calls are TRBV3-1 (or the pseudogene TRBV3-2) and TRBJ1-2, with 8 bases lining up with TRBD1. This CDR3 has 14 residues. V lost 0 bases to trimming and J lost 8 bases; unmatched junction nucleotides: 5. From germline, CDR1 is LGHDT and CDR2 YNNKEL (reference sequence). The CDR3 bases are TGTGCCAGCAGCCAAGAAGACAGGGGACGCGGCTACACCTTC. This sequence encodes CASSQEDRGRGYTF.

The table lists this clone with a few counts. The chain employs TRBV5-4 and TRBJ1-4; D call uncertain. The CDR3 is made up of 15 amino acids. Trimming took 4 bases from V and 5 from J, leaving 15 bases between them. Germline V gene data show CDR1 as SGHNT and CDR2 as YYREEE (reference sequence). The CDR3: CASSPTGGGNEKLFF. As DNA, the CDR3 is TGTGCCAGCAGCCCGACGGGCGGAGGGAATGAAAAACTGTTTTTT.

Written as DNA, the CDR3 is TGTGCCAGCAGCCCGCGGACTAGCGGGAACACAGATACGCAGTATTTT. Its protein product is CASSPRTSGNTDTQYF. The V and J genes are TRBV7-9 and TRBJ2-3; 12 bases match TRBD2. This CDR3 has 16 amino acids. The germline V gene has CDR1 SEHNR and CDR2 FQNEAQ (reference sequence). V shed 5 bases and J 2 bases; nucleotides not matched to a gene: 5.

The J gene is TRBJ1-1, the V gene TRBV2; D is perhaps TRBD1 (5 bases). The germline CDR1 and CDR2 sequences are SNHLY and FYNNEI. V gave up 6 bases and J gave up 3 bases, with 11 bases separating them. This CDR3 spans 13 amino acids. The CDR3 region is CASRQTVYTEAFF. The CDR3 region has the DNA TGTGCCAGCAGGCAGACAGTATACACTGAAGCTTTCTTT.

The DNA for the CDR3 is TGTGCCAGCTCACCACCGGTTCTAGCGGGAGGGCACGATGAGCAGTTCTTC. Its translation is CASSPPVLAGGHDEQFF. The chain joins TRBV18 to TRBJ2-1; 12 bases align to TRBD2. Trimming took 0 bases from V and 8 from J; bases not matched to a gene: 8. CDR1 is KGHSH and CDR2 is LQKENI in the germline V gene. The CDR3 contains 17 residues.

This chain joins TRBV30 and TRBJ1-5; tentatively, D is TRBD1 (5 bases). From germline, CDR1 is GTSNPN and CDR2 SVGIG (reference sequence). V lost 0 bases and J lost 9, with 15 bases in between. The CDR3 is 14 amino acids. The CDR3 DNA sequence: TGTGCCTGGAGTGTAGGCGGACGCGGGGGGCCCCAGCATTTT. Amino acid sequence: CAWSVGGRGGPQHF.

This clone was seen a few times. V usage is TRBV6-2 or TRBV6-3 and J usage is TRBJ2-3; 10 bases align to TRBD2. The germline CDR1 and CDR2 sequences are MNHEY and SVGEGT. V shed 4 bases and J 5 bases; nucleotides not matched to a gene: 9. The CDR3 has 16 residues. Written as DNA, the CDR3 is TGTGCCAGCAGTTGGAATAGCGGGGGGTCCGGAGATACGCAGTATTTT. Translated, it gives CASSWNSGGSGDTQYF.

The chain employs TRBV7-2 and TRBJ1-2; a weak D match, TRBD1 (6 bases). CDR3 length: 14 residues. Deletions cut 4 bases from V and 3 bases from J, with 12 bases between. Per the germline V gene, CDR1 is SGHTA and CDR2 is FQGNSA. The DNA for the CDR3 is TGTGCCAGCAGCTCCATAGGACAGTACTATGGCTACACCTTC. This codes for CASSSIGQYYGYTF. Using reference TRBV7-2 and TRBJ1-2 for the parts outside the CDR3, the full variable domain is GAGVSQSPSNKVTEKGKDVELRCDPISGHTALYWYRQSLGQGLEFLIYFQGNSAPDKSGLPSDRFSAERTGGSVSTLTIQRTQQEDSAVYLCASSSIGQYYGYTFGSGTRLTVV.

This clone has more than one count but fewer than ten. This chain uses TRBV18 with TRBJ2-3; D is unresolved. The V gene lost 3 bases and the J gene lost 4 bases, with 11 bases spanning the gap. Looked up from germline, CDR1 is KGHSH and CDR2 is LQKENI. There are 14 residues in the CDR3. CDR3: CASSPSVPPDTQYF. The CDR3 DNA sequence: TGTGCCAGCTCACCTTCGGTCCCCCCAGATACGCAGTATTTT.

The CDR3 spells CASGLNRGAFF. Here the CDR3 DNA reads TGTGCCAGCGGGCTTAATAGGGGAGCTTTCTTT. V usage is TRBV6-5 and J usage is TRBJ1-1, with D possibly being TRBD1 (5 bases). The germline V and J ends were trimmed by 8 bases and 10 bases, with 14 bases remaining between them. This CDR3 has 11 residues. Germline V gives CDR1 MNHEY, CDR2 SVGAGI.

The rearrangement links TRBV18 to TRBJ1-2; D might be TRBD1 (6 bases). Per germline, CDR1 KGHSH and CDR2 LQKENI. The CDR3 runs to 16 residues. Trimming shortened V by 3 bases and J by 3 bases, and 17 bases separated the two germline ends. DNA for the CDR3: TGTGCCAGCTCACCCCTAGTTTGGGACACCGACTATGGCTACACCTTC. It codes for CASSPLVWDTDYGYTF. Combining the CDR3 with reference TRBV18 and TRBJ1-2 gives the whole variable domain NAGVMQNPRHLVRRRGQEARLRCSPMKGHSHVYWYRQLPEEGLKFMVYLQKENIIDESGMPKERFSAEFPKEGPSILRIQQVVRGDSAAYFCASSPLVWDTDYGYTFGSGTRLTVV.

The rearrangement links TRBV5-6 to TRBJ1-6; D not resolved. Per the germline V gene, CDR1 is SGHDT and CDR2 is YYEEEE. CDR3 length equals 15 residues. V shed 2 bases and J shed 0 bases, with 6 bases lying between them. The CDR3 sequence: CASSFGSSYNSPLHF. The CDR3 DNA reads TGTGCCAGCAGCTTTGGGAGCTCCTATAATTCACCCCTCCACTTT.

Here the CDR3 reads CASSAPGTGGRETQYF. For the CDR3, the DNA is TGCGCCAGCAGCGCCCCCGGGACAGGGGGTAGAGAGACCCAGTACTTC. The rearrangement uses TRBV5-1 and TRBJ2-5; TRBD1 matches 11 bases. CDR3 length: 16 residues. The germline V gene has CDR1 SGHRS and CDR2 YFSETQ. Trimming at V came to 4 bases and at J to 4 bases, leaving 9 bases not matched to a gene.

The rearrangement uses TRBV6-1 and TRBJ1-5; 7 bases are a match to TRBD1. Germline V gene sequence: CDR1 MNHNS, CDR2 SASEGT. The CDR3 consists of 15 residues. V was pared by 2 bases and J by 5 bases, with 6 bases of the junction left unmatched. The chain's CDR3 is CASSENPGGHQPQHF. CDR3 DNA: TGTGCCAGCAGTGAAAACCCAGGGGGTCATCAGCCCCAGCATTTT.

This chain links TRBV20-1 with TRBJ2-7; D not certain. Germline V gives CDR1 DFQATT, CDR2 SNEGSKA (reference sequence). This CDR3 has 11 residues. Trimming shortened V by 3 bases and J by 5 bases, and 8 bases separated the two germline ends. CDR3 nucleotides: TGCAGTGCTAGTAACGCGGACGAGCAGTACTTC. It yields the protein CSASNADEQYF.

The CDR3 DNA reads as TGTGCCAGCAGACCCGGGAGCGTCTACGAGCAGTACTTC. Protein sequence: CASRPGSVYEQYF. The genes are TRBV11-2 and TRBJ2-7; TRBD2 is a possible D gene (6 bases). V lost 6 bases and J 3 bases, leaving 12 bases between the germline ends. CDR1 SGHAT and CDR2 FQNNGV come from the germline V gene. There are 13 residues in the CDR3.

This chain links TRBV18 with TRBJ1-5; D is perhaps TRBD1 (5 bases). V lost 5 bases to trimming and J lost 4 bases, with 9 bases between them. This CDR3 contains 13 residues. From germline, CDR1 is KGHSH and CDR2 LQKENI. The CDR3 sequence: CASSLDRNQPQHF. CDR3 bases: TGTGCCAGCTCATTAGACAGAAATCAGCCCCAGCATTTT.

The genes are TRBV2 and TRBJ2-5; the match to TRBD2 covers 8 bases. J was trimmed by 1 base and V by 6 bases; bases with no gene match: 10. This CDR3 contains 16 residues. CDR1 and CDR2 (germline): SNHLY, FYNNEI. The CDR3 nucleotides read TGTGCCAGCAGCGCTACTAGCGGAGGAGGCCAAGAGACCCAGTACTTC. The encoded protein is CASSATSGGGQETQYF.

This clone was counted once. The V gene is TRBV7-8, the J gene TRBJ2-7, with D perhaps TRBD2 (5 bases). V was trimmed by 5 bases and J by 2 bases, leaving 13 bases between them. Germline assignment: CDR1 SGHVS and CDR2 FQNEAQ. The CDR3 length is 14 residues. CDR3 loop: CASSPWTFTYEQYF. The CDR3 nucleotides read TGTGCCAGCAGCCCCTGGACTTTCACCTACGAGCAGTACTTC.

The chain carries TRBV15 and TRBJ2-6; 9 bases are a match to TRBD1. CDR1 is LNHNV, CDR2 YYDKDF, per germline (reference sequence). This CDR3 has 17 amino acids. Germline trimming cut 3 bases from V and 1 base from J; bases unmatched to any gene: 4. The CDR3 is CATSRGQGVSGANVLTF. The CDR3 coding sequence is TGTGCCACCAGCAGGGGACAGGGAGTATCTGGGGCCAACGTCCTGACTTTC.

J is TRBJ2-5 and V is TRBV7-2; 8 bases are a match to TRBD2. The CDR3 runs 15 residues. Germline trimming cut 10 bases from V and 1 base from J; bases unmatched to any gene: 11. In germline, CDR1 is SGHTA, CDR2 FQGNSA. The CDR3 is CATSVSSGLQETQYF. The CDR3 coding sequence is TGTGCCACCTCCGTTTCTAGCGGGCTCCAAGAGACCCAGTACTTC.

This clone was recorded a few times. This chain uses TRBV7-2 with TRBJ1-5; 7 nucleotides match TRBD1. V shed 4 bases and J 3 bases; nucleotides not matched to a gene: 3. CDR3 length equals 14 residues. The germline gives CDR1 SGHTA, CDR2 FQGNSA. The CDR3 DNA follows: TGTGCCAGCAGCTGGGACAGTTTCAATCAGCCCCAGCATTTT. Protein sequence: CASSWDSFNQPQHF.

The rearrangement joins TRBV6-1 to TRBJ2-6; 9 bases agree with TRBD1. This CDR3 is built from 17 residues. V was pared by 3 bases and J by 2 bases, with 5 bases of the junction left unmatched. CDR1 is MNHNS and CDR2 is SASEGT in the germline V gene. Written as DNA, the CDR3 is TGTGCCAGCAGTGACCCCGGGACAGGGCCTGGGGCCAACGTCCTGACTTTC. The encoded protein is CASSDPGTGPGANVLTF.

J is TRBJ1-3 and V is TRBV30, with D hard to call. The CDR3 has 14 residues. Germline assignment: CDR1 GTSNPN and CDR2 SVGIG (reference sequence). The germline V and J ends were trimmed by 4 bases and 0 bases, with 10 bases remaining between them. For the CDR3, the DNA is TGTGCCTGGACAGCTGGGCTCTCTGGAAACACCATATATTTT. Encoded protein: CAWTAGLSGNTIYF.

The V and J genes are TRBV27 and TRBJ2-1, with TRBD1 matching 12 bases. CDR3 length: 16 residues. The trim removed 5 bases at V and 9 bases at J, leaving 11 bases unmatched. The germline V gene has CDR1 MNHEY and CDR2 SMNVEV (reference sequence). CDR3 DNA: TGTGCCAGCAGTAGTCCCGGGACAGGGGGCCTCCGTGAGCAGTTCTTC. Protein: CASSSPGTGGLREQFF.

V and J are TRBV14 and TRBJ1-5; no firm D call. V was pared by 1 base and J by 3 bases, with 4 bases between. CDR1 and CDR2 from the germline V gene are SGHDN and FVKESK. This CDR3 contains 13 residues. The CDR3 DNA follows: TGTGCCAGCAGCCAAGCTTACAATCAGCCCCAGCATTTT. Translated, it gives CASSQAYNQPQHF.